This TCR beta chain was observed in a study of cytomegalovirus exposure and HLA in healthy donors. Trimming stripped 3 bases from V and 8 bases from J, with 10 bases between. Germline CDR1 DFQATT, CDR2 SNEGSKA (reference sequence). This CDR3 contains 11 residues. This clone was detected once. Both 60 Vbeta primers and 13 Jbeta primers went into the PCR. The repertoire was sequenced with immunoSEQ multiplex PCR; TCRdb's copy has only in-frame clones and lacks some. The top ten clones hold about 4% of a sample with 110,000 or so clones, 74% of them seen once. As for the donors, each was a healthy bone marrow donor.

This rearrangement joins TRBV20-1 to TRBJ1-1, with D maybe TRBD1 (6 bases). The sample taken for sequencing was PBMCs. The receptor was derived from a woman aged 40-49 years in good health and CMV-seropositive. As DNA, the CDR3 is TGCAGTGCTAGTGGGGACAAAGAAGCTTTCTTT. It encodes CSASGDKEAFF.